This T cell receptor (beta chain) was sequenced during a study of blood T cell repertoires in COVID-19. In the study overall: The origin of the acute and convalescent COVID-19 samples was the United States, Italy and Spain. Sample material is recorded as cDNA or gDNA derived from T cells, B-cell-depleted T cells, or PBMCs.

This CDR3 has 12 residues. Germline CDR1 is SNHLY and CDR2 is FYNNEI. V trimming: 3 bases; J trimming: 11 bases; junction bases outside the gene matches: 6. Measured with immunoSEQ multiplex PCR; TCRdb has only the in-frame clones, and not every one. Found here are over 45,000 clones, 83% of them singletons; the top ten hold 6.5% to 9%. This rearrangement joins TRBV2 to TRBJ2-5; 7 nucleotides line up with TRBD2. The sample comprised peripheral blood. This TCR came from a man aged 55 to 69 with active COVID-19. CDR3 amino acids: CASSEAGTTQYF. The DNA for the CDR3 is TGTGCCAGCAGTGAGGCCGGGACTACTCAGTACTTC.